One sample yielded the 28 T cell receptor beta chains listed below, sequenced in a study of T cells in Graves' hyperthyroidism and ophthalmopathy. From RNA transcripts, TCR beta CDR3 regions were amplified. In the first-round RT-PCR of the TCR CDR3, the HTBI primer set was used. TCRdb reprocessed the multiplex PCR reads with MiXCR, giving one entry per CDR3 protein. The table shows 340,000 or so distinct CDR3 sequences, with roughly 23% occurring only once. The sample was blood. These receptors were collected from a woman in her fifties or sixties with Graves' hyperthyroidism.

This clonotype was seen at least ten times. The chain recombines TRBV6-1 with TRBJ1-1, with TRBD1 matching 8 bases. The CDR3 sequence is 14 residues long. Germline lookup yields CDR1 MNHNS and CDR2 SASEGT. Unmatched junction bases numbered 9, after V lost 8 bases and J lost 4 bases. The CDR3 DNA follows: TGTGCCAGCTCTGGGCACAGGGGGGGCACTGAAGCTTTCTTT. Its translation is CASSGHRGGTEAFF.

This clonotype was seen ten or more times. This sequence joins TRBV28 and TRBJ2-2; D is unclear. The CDR3 runs to 13 residues. V lost 6 bases to trimming and J lost 4 bases, with 9 bases between them. In germline, CDR1 is MDHEN, CDR2 SYDVKM. This CDR3 reads CASSSDGTGELFF. The CDR3 DNA reads TGTGCCAGCAGCTCGGACGGCACCGGGGAGCTGTTTTTT.

The chain carries TRBV5-6 and TRBJ1-5, with 7 bases that match TRBD1. Germline lookup yields CDR1 SGHDT and CDR2 YYEEEE. The CDR3 is made up of 14 amino acids. Losses at the gene ends were 4 bases for V and 5 bases for J; bases not matched to a gene: 6. The CDR3 DNA reads as TGTGCCAGCAGCGCAGACAGGGCTGATCAGCCCCAGCATTTT. Protein sequence: CASSADRADQPQHF.

The chain combines TRBV2 with TRBJ2-5; D might be TRBD1 or TRBD2, each matching 6 bases. The CDR3 runs 14 residues. Germline V gene lookup returns CDR1 SNHLY and CDR2 FYNNEI. Trimming pared 0 bases from V and 6 bases from J, leaving 11 bases between. The CDR3 loop reads CASSEAGGLKTQYF. CDR3 DNA: TGTGCCAGCAGTGAAGCGGGGGGCTTGAAGACCCAGTACTTC.

In this sample, this clonotype turned up many times. The chain has TRBV20-1 and TRBJ1-2; 7 positions match TRBD1. CDR3 length: 14 amino acids. Per germline, CDR1 DFQATT and CDR2 SNEGSKA (reference sequence). J lost 4 bases, V lost 2 bases, and 7 bases had no gene match. In DNA form, the CDR3 reads TGCAGTGCTAGAACCACAGGGGCAGGCTATGGCTACACCTTC. This sequence encodes CSARTTGAGYGYTF.

This clonotype showed up many times. The chain links TRBV19 to TRBJ2-3; no clear D gene. The CDR3 is made up of 16 amino acids. Germline-derived CDR1 and CDR2 are LNHDA and SQIVND (reference sequence). Between the trimmed V and J ends, which lost 1 base and 0 bases, there was a span of 11 bases. Written as DNA, the CDR3 is TGTGCCAGTAGTATAGCGGCCGCGGCTAGCACAGATACGCAGTATTTT. Its protein product is CASSIAAAASTDTQYF.

The J gene is TRBJ1-2, the V gene TRBV30; D is perhaps TRBD1 (5 bases). The CDR3 covers 13 residues. Germline lookup yields CDR1 GTSNPN and CDR2 SVGIG (reference sequence). V was cut by 0 bases and J by 6 bases, with 11 bases left in between. In DNA form, the CDR3 reads TGTGCCTGGAGTGTACATAGGGGAGATGGCTACACCTTC. It yields the protein CAWSVHRGDGYTF.

CDR3 coding DNA: TGCAGCGTTGGGAGCTTACGGAGTCCTGAAGCTTTCTTT. It yields the protein CSVGSLRSPEAFF. The chain is built from TRBV29-1 and TRBJ1-1; D is unresolved. V was cut by 4 bases and J by 6 bases, with 15 bases left in between. Germline loops: CDR1 SQVTM, CDR2 ANQGSEA. CDR3 length: 13 residues.

This clonotype was seen ten or more times. CDR3 protein: CAIRRDRDNQPQHF. The CDR3 DNA sequence: TGTGCCATCAGAAGGGACAGAGATAATCAGCCCCAGCATTTT. The chain joins TRBV10-3 to TRBJ1-5; TRBD1 agrees at 7 bases. Germline CDR1 ENHRY, CDR2 SYGVKD. The J segment lost 4 bases and the V segment lost 6 bases, leaving 6 bases of the junction unmatched. This CDR3 is 14 amino acids long.

Written as DNA, the CDR3 is TGTGCCAGCAGTTACTCGTCCCAAGGGAATCAGCCCCAGCATTTT. Translating gives CASSYSSQGNQPQHF. The chain carries TRBV6-5 and TRBJ1-5; no reliable D call. The germline CDR1 and CDR2 sequences are MNHEY and SVGAGI. Trimming left V 0 bases short and J 4 bases short, with 10 bases between. CDR3 length equals 15 residues.

This clonotype was counted at least ten times. CDR3 sequence reads: CASTQRGPSSNNEQFF. The CDR3 DNA follows: TGCGCCAGTACCCAACGGGGGCCAAGTAGTAACAATGAGCAGTTCTTC. The chain is built from TRBV5-1 and TRBJ2-1; D may correspond to TRBD1 or TRBD2 (6 bases each). The germline V gene has CDR1 SGHRS and CDR2 YFSETQ. V lost 8 bases, J lost 5 bases, and 23 bases lay in between. This CDR3 comprises 16 residues.

This clonotype was detected ten times or more. The V gene is TRBV3-1, the J gene TRBJ2-7; D gene unclear. Germline V gene lookup returns CDR1 LGHDT and CDR2 YNNKEL (reference sequence). This CDR3 region has 12 residues. V lost 0 bases and J lost 4, with 4 bases in between. CDR3 bases: TGTGCCAGCAGCCAAGACGGTTACGAGCAGTACTTC. Residues: CASSQDGYEQYF.

This clonotype was found a few times. V is TRBV28 and J is TRBJ1-3; perhaps TRBD1 as D (6 bases). CDR1 is MDHEN, CDR2 SYDVKM, per germline. The CDR3 runs to 14 residues. V gave up 6 bases and J gave up 0 bases, with 9 bases separating them. The CDR3 region has the DNA TGTGCCAGCAGGAAACAGGGCTCTGGAAACACCATATATTTT. Encoded protein: CASRKQGSGNTIYF.

V is TRBV18 and J is TRBJ1-3, with D possibly being TRBD1 (5 bases). Germline values: CDR1 KGHSH, CDR2 LQKENI. The CDR3 runs 16 residues. Trimming left V 0 bases short and J 0 bases short, with 9 bases between. The CDR3 DNA sequence: TGTGCCAGCTCACCACCGGCGGGGCACTCTGGAAACACCATATATTTT. Residues: CASSPPAGHSGNTIYF. The full variable domain, completed using reference TRBV18 and TRBJ1-3, is NAGVMQNPRHLVRRRGQEARLRCSPMKGHSHVYWYRQLPEEGLKFMVYLQKENIIDESGMPKERFSAEFPKEGPSILRIQQVVRGDSAAYFCASSPPAGHSGNTIYFGEGSWLTVV.

The chain combines TRBV9 with TRBJ1-5, with D uncertain. Germline CDR1 SGDLS, CDR2 YYNGEE. Trimming stripped 0 bases from V and 0 bases from J, with 7 bases between. The CDR3 is 15 amino acids. The CDR3 region has the DNA TGTGCCAGCAGCGTAGGGAGCTATAGCAATCAGCCCCAGCATTTT. Encoded protein: CASSVGSYSNQPQHF.

This clonotype was counted at least ten times. Here the CDR3 reads CSARAGTRTNEQYF. The CDR3 coding sequence is TGCAGTGCTAGAGCCGGGACTCGTACAAACGAGCAGTACTTC. The genes are TRBV20-1 and TRBJ2-7; weak D call: TRBD2 (6 bases). This CDR3 is built from 14 residues. From germline, CDR1 is DFQATT and CDR2 SNEGSKA (reference sequence). V dropped 1 base and J dropped 5 bases, with 15 bases sitting between them.

Only a few counts were recorded for this clonotype. The chain has TRBV18 and TRBJ2-7; 10 nucleotides agree with TRBD2. CDR1 KGHSH and CDR2 LQKENI come from the germline V gene. V trimming: 2 bases; J trimming: 0 bases; junction bases outside the gene matches: 1. This CDR3 spans 15 amino acids. The CDR3 region is CASSPTSGASYEQYF. CDR3 in DNA: TGTGCCAGCTCACCAACTAGCGGGGCCTCCTACGAGCAGTACTTC.

This clonotype was counted many times. This chain uses TRBV7-8 with TRBJ2-1; unclear D gene. Deletions cut 5 bases from V and 0 bases from J, with 14 bases between. The CDR3 length is 16 residues. Germline V CDR1 and CDR2: SGHVS, FQNEAQ. CDR3 protein: CASSPTDRSSYNEQFF. CDR3 in DNA: TGTGCCAGCAGCCCAACGGACCGGAGCTCCTACAATGAGCAGTTCTTC.

The chain couples TRBV28 to TRBJ1-2; D gene uncertain. Germline V lookup: CDR1 MDHEN, CDR2 SYDVKM. V was pared by 6 bases and J by 8 bases, with 16 bases between. The CDR3 covers 13 residues. CDR3: CASSLGRVQGYTF. The CDR3 coding sequence is TGTGCCAGCAGCTTAGGTAGGGTCCAAGGCTACACCTTC.

Ten or more counts support this clonotype. The chain carries TRBV27 and TRBJ1-2; TRBD1 aligns across 8 bases. V trimming: 6 bases; J trimming: 8 bases; junction bases outside the gene matches: 8. The V gene's germline CDR1 is MNHEY and CDR2 SMNVEV (reference sequence). This CDR3 is built from 13 residues. In nucleotides, the CDR3 is TGTGCCAGCAGACTGACAGGGGATCACGGCTACACCTTC. Translating gives CASRLTGDHGYTF.

V gene TRBV11-2 combines with J gene TRBJ2-2; TRBD1 might be the D (6 bases). V shed 6 bases and J shed 5 bases, with 16 bases lying between them. CDR3 length: 15 residues. Germline lookup yields CDR1 SGHAT and CDR2 FQNNGV. In DNA form, the CDR3 reads TGTGCCAGCAGACTTGGGGGCTGGGATACCGGGGAGCTGTTTTTT. As protein: CASRLGGWDTGELFF.

This clonotype was found once. The chain joins TRBV7-8 to TRBJ2-7; D is unresolved. The germline V and J ends were trimmed by 1 base and 5 bases, with 18 bases remaining between them. Germline lookup yields CDR1 SGHVS and CDR2 FQNEAQ. This CDR3 has 16 amino acids. CDR3 DNA sequence: TGTGCCAGCAGCTTAGTCCAGGCTCAACTTCCCCACGAGCAGTACTTC. Encoded protein: CASSLVQAQLPHEQYF. The full variable domain, its missing parts supplied by reference TRBV7-8 and TRBJ2-7, is GAGVSQSPRYKVAKRGQDVALRCDPISGHVSLFWYQQALGQGPEFLTYFQNEAQLDKSGLPSDRFFAERPEGSVSTLKIQRTQQEDSAVYLCASSLVQAQLPHEQYFGPGTRLTVT.

There are many counts of this clonotype. The genes are TRBV30 and TRBJ1-5; D gene unclear. This CDR3 contains 15 residues. Germline V gene sequence: CDR1 GTSNPN, CDR2 SVGIG (reference sequence). V lost 6 bases to trimming and J lost 0 bases, with 15 bases between them. CDR3 residues: CACKTTDSSNQPQHF. CDR3 DNA sequence: TGTGCCTGCAAAACGACGGATAGTAGCAATCAGCCCCAGCATTTT.

At least ten counts were recorded for this clonotype. The rearrangement links TRBV11-3 to TRBJ2-1; 8 nucleotides agree with TRBD2. Germline lookup yields CDR1 SGHNT and CDR2 YENEEA. The V and J ends lost 8 bases and 12 bases, in that order; junction bases with no gene match: 12. The CDR3 runs to 13 residues. The CDR3 loop is CASAQLAEGVQFF. For the CDR3, the DNA is TGTGCCAGCGCACAACTAGCGGAGGGGGTGCAGTTCTTC.

The gene calls are TRBV7-9 and TRBJ2-1, with a weak D call TRBD2 (5 bases). CDR3 length: 11 residues. V lost 5 bases and J 11 bases, leaving 10 bases between the germline ends. Germline V gene lookup returns CDR1 SEHNR and CDR2 FQNEAQ (reference sequence). DNA of the CDR3: TGTGCCAGCAGCCCCGGACTGAAGCAGTTCTTC. It specifies CASSPGLKQFF.

This clonotype was recorded many times. V is TRBV28 and J is TRBJ2-1, with 7 bases lining up with TRBD1. The CDR3 spans 15 residues. Unmatched junction bases numbered 8, after V lost 6 bases and J lost 3 bases. The V gene's germline CDR1 is MDHEN and CDR2 SYDVKM. CDR3 sequence reads: CASRDSGTVYNEQFF. CDR3 bases: TGTGCCAGCAGGGACTCCGGGACAGTCTACAATGAGCAGTTCTTC.

The gene calls are TRBV3-1 and TRBJ1-1, with a tentative D call TRBD1 (5 bases). Per germline, CDR1 LGHDT and CDR2 YNNKEL (reference sequence). This CDR3 is 13 amino acids long. Trimming removed 0 bases from V and 11 bases from J, with 13 bases in between. CDR3 DNA: TGTGCCAGCAGCCAAGAGAGGGGCAGGCGTGCTTTCTTT. As protein: CASSQERGRRAFF.

This clonotype has a count of ten or more. V and J are TRBV5-1 and TRBJ2-1; TRBD2 aligns across 12 bases. The length of the CDR3 is 16 residues. J gave up 10 bases and V 4 bases, and 12 bases lay outside the gene matches. Germline V CDR1 and CDR2: SGHRS, YFSETQ. CDR3: CASSGPTSGRKWEQFF. The CDR3 bases are TGCGCCAGCAGCGGCCCGACTAGCGGGAGAAAATGGGAGCAGTTCTTC. Using reference TRBV5-1 and TRBJ2-1 for the parts outside the CDR3, the full variable domain is KAGVTQTPRYLIKTRGQQVTLSCSPISGHRSVSWYQQTPGQGLQFLFEYFSETQRNKGNFPGRFSGRQFSNSRSEMNVSTLELGDSALYLCASSGPTSGRKWEQFFGPGTRLTVL.